Here is one T cell receptor (beta chain) with its context. There are 15 residues in the CDR3. With 8 bases clipped from V and 4 bases from J, the junction kept 8 bases outside the gene matches. The germline gives CDR1 SGHTA, CDR2 FQGNSA. This sample was taken from a study of blood T cell repertoires in COVID-19. Study details: Some COVID-19 samples were acute and others convalescent; all came from the United States, Italy and Spain. Sources were T cells, B-cell-depleted T cells, or PBMCs; the material itself was cDNA or gDNA.

Per the study methods: Nucleated cell counts were estimated from reference gene primer amplification. Produced via immunoSEQ multiplex PCR; TCRdb's table is partial and in-frame only. Clonal size and the V and J genes are those of that table, whereas D and trimming came from the DNA. Among around 36,000 clones listed, 85% to 90% were seen once. The receptor was derived from a man aged 55 to 70 with acute or convalescent COVID-19. This sequence joins TRBV7-2 and TRBJ2-1; 10 positions match TRBD2. What was sequenced was peripheral blood. The CDR3 nucleotides are TGTGCCAGCGAGGGAGGTAGCGGGAGGTACAATGAGCAGTTCTTC. It translates to CASEGGSGRYNEQFF.